The rows below give T cell receptor beta chains drawn from one sample of a study of T cells in tuberculosis. Clones were sequenced by immunoSEQ multiplex PCR, and TCRdb holds only the in-frame ones, with some missing. Of 26,000 or so clones in the sample, 90% were seen once. The specimen sequenced was PBMCs. Receptor source: a donor between 10 and 35 years old with latent tuberculosis or without tuberculosis infection. The CDR3 runs from the conserved cysteine through the conserved F or W. The D gene is left open where the match is weak. Clone size is stated in some rows and not others, as once, few, many or a class when expanded.

TRBV18	TRBJ1-6	-	TRBD1	CASSNTGETPLHF	TGTGCCAGCTCAAATACAGGGGAGACACCCCTCCACTTT
TRBV7-2	TRBJ2-6	-	TRBD1	CASSTQGAGANVLTF	TGTGCCAGCAGCACACAGGGGGCTGGGGCCAACGTCCTGACTTTC
TRBV7-8	TRBJ1-6	-	TRBD1	CASSLSGTANSPLHF	TGTGCCAGCAGCCTCTCCGGGACAGCTAATTCACCCCTCCACTTT
TRBV5-6	TRBJ1-2	once	TRBD1	CASGGTGGNTNYGYTF	TGTGCCAGCGGCGGGACAGGGGGAAACACTAACTATGGCTACACCTTC
TRBV7-2	TRBJ2-5	-	TRBD1	CASSRDSLETQYF	TGTGCCAGCAGCCGGGACAGCCTGGAGACCCAGTACTTC
TRBV27	TRBJ1-2	-	TRBD1	CASSLFRTGTYGYTF	TGTGCCAGCAGTTTATTTCGGACAGGGACCTATGGCTACACCTTC
TRBV6-4	TRBJ1-2	-	-	CASSDAGYGYTF	TGTGCCAGCAGTGACGCGGGCTATGGCTACACCTTC
TRBV19	TRBJ1-1	-	-	CASSTPRGKAEAFF	TGTGCCAGTAGTACCCCTCGGGGGAAGGCTGAAGCTTTCTTT
TRBV6-5	TRBJ2-7	-	-	CASSRPRGEQYF	TGTGCCAGCAGCCGCCCTAGGGGTGAGCAGTACTTC
TRBV15	TRBJ2-1	-	-	CATSRFYELHPSWSGSYNEQFF	TGTGCCACCAGCAGGTTTTATGAGCTTCATCCTTCCTGGAGCGGCTCCTACAATGAGCAGTTCTTC
TRBV6-5	TRBJ2-1	-	-	CATLGGGRSEQFF	TGTGCCACCCTTGGGGGGGGGCGGTCTGAGCAGTTCTTC
TRBV6-1	TRBJ1-5	once	-	CASSEGFPQGIGPQHF	TGTGCCAGCAGTGAAGGTTTTCCCCAGGGGATTGGGCCCCAGCATTTT
TRBV6-1	TRBJ1-5	few	-	CASSDGVGMGQKKQPQHF	TGTGCCAGCAGTGATGGGGTTGGTATGGGGCAAAAGAAACAGCCCCAGCATTTT
TRBV6-6	TRBJ1-5	-	-	CASQLFGGEPQHF	TGTGCCAGCCAATTATTTGGGGGGGAGCCCCAGCATTTT
TRBV6-1	TRBJ1-2	-	-	CASSASSGGRGVGGYTF	TGTGCCAGCAGTGCCTCATCTGGGGGCAGGGGTGTCGGGGGCTACACCTTC
TRBV25-1	TRBJ1-1	-	-	CASSDQRGARGYAFF	TGTGCCAGCAGTGATCAAAGAGGGGCGCGGGGGTACGCTTTCTTT
TRBV19	TRBJ1-6	-	-	CASSIGEGYSPLHF	TGTGCCAGTAGTATTGGCGAGGGATATTCACCCCTCCACTTT
TRBV27	TRBJ1-2	-	-	CASSGTSANYGYTF	TGTGCCAGCAGTGGTACAAGTGCTAACTATGGCTACACCTTC
TRBV7-2	TRBJ2-3	once	TRBD2	CASSFGAGGPTDTQYF	TGTGCCAGCAGCTTTGGAGCGGGGGGGCCCACAGATACGCAGTATTTT
TRBV19	TRBJ1-1	-	-	CASSIEGRGAPFF	TGTGCCAGTAGTATAGAAGGTAGGGGCGCTCCTTTCTTT
TRBV6-5	TRBJ1-6	-	-	CASSLRDTNSPLHF	TGTGCCAGCAGTTTAAGGGACACCAATTCACCCCTCCACTTT
TRBV7-9	TRBJ2-7	once	-	CASSPDRYYEQYF	TGTGCCAGCAGCCCCGACAGATACTACGAGCAGTACTTC
TRBV7-2	TRBJ2-3	-	-	CASSSTVGDYTQYF	TGTGCCAGCAGCTCAACAGTAGGGGATTATACGCAGTATTTT
TRBV18	TRBJ2-7	-	-	CASSPRSAGVPYEQYF	TGTGCCAGCTCACCGAGGTCTGCAGGGGTTCCCTACGAGCAGTACTTC
TRBV29-1	TRBJ2-7	-	-	CSVEDIVSMIQYF	TGCAGCGTTGAAGATATAGTTTCCATGATACAGTACTTC
TRBV4-3	TRBJ2-3	-	TRBD2	CASSQAKSGGATDTQYF	TGCGCCAGCAGCCAAGCCAAAAGCGGGGGAGCCACAGATACGCAGTATTTT
TRBV28	TRBJ1-6	-	TRBD1	CASSPGQLGYNSPLHF	TGTGCCAGCAGTCCGGGACAGTTGGGATATAATTCACCCCTCCACTTT
TRBV7-9	TRBJ1-2	once	TRBD1	CASSYGTGYRGYTF	TGTGCCAGCAGCTACGGGACAGGGTATAGAGGCTACACCTTC
TRBV5-6	TRBJ1-5	-	TRBD1	CASSSGRQGFNQPQHF	TGTGCCAGCAGCTCCGGACGACAGGGATTCAATCAGCCCCAGCATTTT
TRBV14	TRBJ1-1	-	-	CASSQDQTHTEAFF	TGTGCCAGCAGCCAAGACCAGACACACACTGAAGCTTTCTTT
TRBV29-1	TRBJ2-1	-	TRBD1	CSVGGTGEGNEQFF	TGCAGCGTTGGGGGGACAGGGGAAGGCAATGAGCAGTTCTTC
TRBV5-5	TRBJ1-4	once	-	CASSWQDEKLFF	TGTGCCAGCAGCTGGCAGGATGAAAAACTGTTTTTT
TRBV2	TRBJ1-3	-	TRBD1	CASSESWTGAFLSGNTIYF	TGTGCCAGCAGTGAATCCTGGACAGGGGCCTTCCTCTCTGGAAACACCATATATTTT
TRBV28	TRBJ1-4	-	-	CASSLYRGAQGEKLFF	TGTGCCAGCAGTTTATATCGAGGGGCGCAGGGGGAAAAACTGTTTTTT
TRBV27	TRBJ1-2	-	TRBD1	CASSSGTGKGYTF	TGTGCCAGCAGTTCCGGGACAGGGAAGGGCTACACCTTC
TRBV5-1	TRBJ1-1	-	-	CASSLQTYGGWELTEAFF	TGCGCCAGCAGCCTCCAAACCTACGGCGGGTGGGAACTCACTGAAGCTTTCTTT
TRBV5-1	TRBJ2-1	-	-	CASSLEFNYNEQFF	TGCGCCAGCAGCTTGGAATTCAACTACAATGAGCAGTTCTTC
TRBV5-1	TRBJ2-7	-	-	CASSLGAGVVYEQYF	TGCGCCAGCAGCTTGGGGGCAGGGGTGGTTTACGAGCAGTACTTC
TRBV10-3	TRBJ2-7	-	TRBD1	CAIAGTVYEQYF	TGTGCCATAGCCGGGACAGTCTACGAGCAGTACTTC
TRBV29-1	TRBJ2-7	-	-	CSASSQAGSEQYF	TGCAGCGCATCCAGCCAGGCGGGTTCCGAGCAGTACTTC